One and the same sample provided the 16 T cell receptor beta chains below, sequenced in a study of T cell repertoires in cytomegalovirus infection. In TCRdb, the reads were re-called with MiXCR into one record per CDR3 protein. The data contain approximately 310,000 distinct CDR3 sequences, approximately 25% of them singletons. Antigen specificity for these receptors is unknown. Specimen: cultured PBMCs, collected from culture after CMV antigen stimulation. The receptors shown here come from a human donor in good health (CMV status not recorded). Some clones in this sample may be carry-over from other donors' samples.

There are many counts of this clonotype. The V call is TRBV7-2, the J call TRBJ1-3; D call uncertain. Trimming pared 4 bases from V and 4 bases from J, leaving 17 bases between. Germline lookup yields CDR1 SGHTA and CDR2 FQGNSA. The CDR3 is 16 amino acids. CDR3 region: CASSSREPVLGNTIYF. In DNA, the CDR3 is TGTGCCAGCAGCTCAAGAGAGCCGGTACTCGGAAACACCATATATTTT. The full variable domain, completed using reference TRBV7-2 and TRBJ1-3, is GAGVSQSPSNKVTEKGKDVELRCDPISGHTALYWYRQSLGQGLEFLIYFQGNSAPDKSGLPSDRFSAERTGGSVSTLTIQRTQQEDSAVYLCASSSREPVLGNTIYFGEGSWLTVV.

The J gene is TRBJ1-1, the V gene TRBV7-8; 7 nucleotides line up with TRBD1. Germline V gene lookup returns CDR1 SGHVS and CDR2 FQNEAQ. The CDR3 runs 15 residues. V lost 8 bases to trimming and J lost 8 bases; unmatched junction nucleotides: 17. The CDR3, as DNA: TGTGCCAGCGCCCCTAGCCCTACAGGGGTTATCGAAGCTTTCTTT. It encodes CASAPSPTGVIEAFF.

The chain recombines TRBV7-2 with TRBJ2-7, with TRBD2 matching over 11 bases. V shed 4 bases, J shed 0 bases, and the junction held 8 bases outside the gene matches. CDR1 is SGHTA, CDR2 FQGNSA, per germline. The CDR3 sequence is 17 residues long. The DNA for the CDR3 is TGTGCCAGCAGCTGGGGGACTAGCGGTTCTAGCTCCTACGAGCAGTACGTC. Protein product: CASSWGTSGSSSYEQYV.

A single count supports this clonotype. Here the CDR3 reads CASSPQGPIVGEQFF. Here the CDR3 DNA reads TGCGCCAGCAGCCCGCAGGGCCCAATAGTAGGTGAGCAGTTCTTC. This chain links TRBV5-1 with TRBJ2-1; D is possibly TRBD1 (5 bases). Germline V gives CDR1 SGHRS, CDR2 YFSETQ. This CDR3 region has 15 residues. Trimming removed 4 bases from V and 9 bases from J, with 20 bases in between.

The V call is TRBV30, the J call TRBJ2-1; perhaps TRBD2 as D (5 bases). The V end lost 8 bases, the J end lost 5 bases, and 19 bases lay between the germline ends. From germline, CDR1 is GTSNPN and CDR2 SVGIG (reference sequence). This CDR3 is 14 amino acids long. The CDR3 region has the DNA TGTGCCCGGACTGCTTGGCGTGGCGACAATGAGCAGTTCTTC. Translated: CARTAWRGDNEQFF.

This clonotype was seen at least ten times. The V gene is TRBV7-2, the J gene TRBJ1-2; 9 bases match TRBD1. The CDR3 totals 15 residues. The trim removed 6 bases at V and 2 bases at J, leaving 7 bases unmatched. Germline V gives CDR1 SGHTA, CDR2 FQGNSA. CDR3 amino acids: CASSETGTGNYGYTF. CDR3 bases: TGTGCCAGCAGTGAGACCGGGACAGGGAACTATGGCTACACCTTC.

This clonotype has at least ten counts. The CDR3 sequence is CASSPGLAASYNEQFF. DNA of the CDR3: TGCGCCAGCAGCCCCGGACTAGCAGCCTCCTACAATGAGCAGTTCTTC. The J gene is TRBJ2-1, the V gene TRBV4-1; 8 bases align to TRBD2. The V segment lost 4 bases and the J segment 0 bases; nucleotides outside the gene matches: 5. Germline V gene data show CDR1 as MGHRA and CDR2 as YSYEKL. This CDR3 spans 16 amino acids.

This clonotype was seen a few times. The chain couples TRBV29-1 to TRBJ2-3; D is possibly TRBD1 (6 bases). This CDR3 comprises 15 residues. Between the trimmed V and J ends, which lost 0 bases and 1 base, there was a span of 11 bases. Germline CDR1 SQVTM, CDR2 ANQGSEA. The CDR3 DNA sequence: TGCAGCGTTGAAGAACAGGGTTGGGGCACAGATACGCAGTATTTT. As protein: CSVEEQGWGTDTQYF.

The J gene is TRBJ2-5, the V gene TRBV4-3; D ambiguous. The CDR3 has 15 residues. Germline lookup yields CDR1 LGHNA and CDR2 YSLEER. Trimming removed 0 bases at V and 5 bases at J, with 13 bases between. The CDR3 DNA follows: TGCGCCAGCAGCCAAGAAATTCGCGATCGGGAGACCCAGTACTTC. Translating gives CASSQEIRDRETQYF.

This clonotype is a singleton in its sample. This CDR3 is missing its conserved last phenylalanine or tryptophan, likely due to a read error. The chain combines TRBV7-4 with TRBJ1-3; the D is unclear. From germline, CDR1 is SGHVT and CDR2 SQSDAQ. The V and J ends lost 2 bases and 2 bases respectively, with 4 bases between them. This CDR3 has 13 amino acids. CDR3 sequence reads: CASSLLAGNTIYY. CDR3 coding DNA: TGTGCCAGCAGCTTACTGGCTGGAAACACCATATATTAT.

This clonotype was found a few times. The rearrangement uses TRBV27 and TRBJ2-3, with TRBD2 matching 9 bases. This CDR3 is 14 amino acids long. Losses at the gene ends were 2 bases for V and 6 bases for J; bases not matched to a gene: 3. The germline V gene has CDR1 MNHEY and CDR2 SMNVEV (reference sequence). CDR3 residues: CASSLRLAGDTQYF. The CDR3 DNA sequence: TGTGCCAGCAGTTTAAGGCTAGCGGGGGATACGCAGTATTTT.

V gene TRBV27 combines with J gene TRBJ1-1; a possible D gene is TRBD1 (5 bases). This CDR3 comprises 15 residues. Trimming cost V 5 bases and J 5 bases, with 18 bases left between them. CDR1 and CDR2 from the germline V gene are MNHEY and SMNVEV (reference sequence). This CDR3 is CASSPPFGARTEAFF. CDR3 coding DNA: TGTGCCAGCAGTCCGCCTTTTGGGGCGAGGACTGAAGCTTTCTTT.

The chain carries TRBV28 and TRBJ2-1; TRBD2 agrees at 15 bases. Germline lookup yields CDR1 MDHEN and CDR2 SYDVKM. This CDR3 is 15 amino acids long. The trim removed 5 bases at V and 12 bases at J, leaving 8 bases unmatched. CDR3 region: CASSVGTSGRSTQFF. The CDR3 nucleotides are TGTGCCAGCAGTGTCGGGACTAGCGGGAGGTCTACGCAGTTCTTC.

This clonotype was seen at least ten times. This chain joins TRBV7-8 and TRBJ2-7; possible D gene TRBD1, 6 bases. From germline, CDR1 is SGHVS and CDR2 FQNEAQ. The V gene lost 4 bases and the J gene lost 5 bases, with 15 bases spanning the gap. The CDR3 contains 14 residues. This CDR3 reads CASSWDTPGDEQYF. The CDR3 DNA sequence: TGTGCCAGCAGCTGGGACACCCCTGGCGACGAGCAGTACTTC. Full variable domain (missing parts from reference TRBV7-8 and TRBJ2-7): GAGVSQSPRYKVAKRGQDVALRCDPISGHVSLFWYQQALGQGPEFLTYFQNEAQLDKSGLPSDRFFAERPEGSVSTLKIQRTQQEDSAVYLCASSWDTPGDEQYFGPGTRLTVT.

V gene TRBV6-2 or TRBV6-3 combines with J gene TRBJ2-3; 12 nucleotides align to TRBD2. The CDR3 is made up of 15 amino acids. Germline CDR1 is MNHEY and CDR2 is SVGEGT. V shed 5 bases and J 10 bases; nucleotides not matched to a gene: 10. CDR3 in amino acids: CASSDSRLAGAPQYF. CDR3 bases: TGTGCCAGCAGTGACAGTCGACTAGCGGGAGCTCCGCAGTATTTT.

CDR3: CAWSAITGTSDYNEQFF. In DNA form, the CDR3 reads TGTGCCTGGAGTGCTATTACCGGGACTAGCGACTACAATGAGCAGTTCTTC. The rearrangement joins TRBV30 to TRBJ2-1; the match to TRBD2 covers 10 bases. The length of the CDR3 is 17 residues. J lost 3 bases, V lost 1 base, and 9 bases had no gene match. Germline V lookup: CDR1 GTSNPN, CDR2 SVGIG (reference sequence).